This T cell receptor beta chain derives from a study of identical twins. Points from the study as a whole: Those out-of-frame alpha sequences shared by twins showed an excess of low generation probability. The authors noted that invariant MAIT and iNKT cells could partly confound zero-insertion analyses.

V shed 4 bases and J shed 5 bases, with 3 bases lying between them. Germline lookup yields CDR1 LGHDT and CDR2 YNNKEL (reference sequence). The CDR3 has 12 amino acids. cDNA molecules carried unique molecular identifiers, and template switching added a universal primer site. In TCRdb, the 5' RACE reads were re-called with MiXCR into one record per CDR3 protein. Of 450,000 or so distinct CDR3 sequences in the sample, 14% are singletons; the top ten hold 0.8% to 1%. Points on this clonotype: Its antigen is unknown.

These same records also appear under a second study, on yellow fever vaccine responses in identical twins. That source adds: Twin vaccine T cell responses reportedly seemed partly convergent, partly personalized.

The sequenced sample was CD4+ T cells sorted from blood. The clonotype was recovered from a woman under 30 in good health. The chain employs TRBV3-1 and TRBJ1-6; no definite D call. For the CDR3, the DNA is TGTGCCAGCAGCCGACATAATTCACCCCTCCACTTT. It translates to CASSRHNSPLHF.